This TCR beta chain was sequenced during a study of blood T cell repertoires in COVID-19. This clone was counted a few times. The repertoire was sequenced with immunoSEQ multiplex PCR; TCRdb's copy has only in-frame clones and lacks some. The table lists 15,000 to 20,000 clones, approximately 88% of them singletons, with about 5% in the top ten. Trimming removed 4 bases at V and 6 bases at J, with 15 bases between. There are 14 residues in the CDR3. Germline assignment: CDR1 KGHDR and CDR2 SFDVKD. Sequencing used PBMCs or T cells enriched from blood (not recorded which). V usage is TRBV24-1 and J usage is TRBJ2-7; tentatively, D is TRBD1 (5 bases). The source is a woman under 40 who had recovered from COVID-19. This chain's CDR3 is CATSEGLGDSEQYF. The CDR3 DNA follows: TGTGCCACCAGTGAGGGGCTAGGAGACTCCGAGCAGTACTTC.